This passage covers 16 T cell receptor beta chains from one sample sequenced in a study of T-cell memory formation after mild COVID-19. One entry per CDR3 protein, called by TCRdb with MiXCR from the 5' RACE reads. The table shows around 220,000 distinct CDR3 sequences, with roughly 17% occurring only once. Sequenced sample: PBMCs or a T cell subset sorted from them (not recorded which). All receptors derive from a man younger than 35 who had mild COVID-19 (a few samples of this study predate the infection). Cell type and time point are not known.

The chain couples TRBV7-3 to TRBJ2-3; 8 positions agree with TRBD2. J lost 4 bases, V lost 5 bases, and 14 bases had no gene match. The CDR3 runs to 17 residues. CDR1 is SGHTA and CDR2 is FQGTGA in the germline V gene. The CDR3 is CASSRTGGSGAPDTQYF. The CDR3 DNA follows: TGTGCCAGCAGCCGTACGGGTGGTAGCGGGGCCCCAGATACGCAGTATTTT.

CDR3 bases: TGTGCCATCAGTGAGTCGTCGAAAGGTCGCGAGCAGTACGTC. Translated, it gives CAISESSKGREQYV. J is TRBJ2-7 and V is TRBV10-3; D ambiguous. V was shortened by 0 bases and J by 6 bases, with 12 bases between the two germline ends. Germline V gene lookup returns CDR1 ENHRY and CDR2 SYGVKD. The CDR3 totals 14 residues.

The gene calls are TRBV5-1 and TRBJ1-2; possibly TRBD1 for D (6 bases). In germline, CDR1 is SGHRS, CDR2 YFSETQ. V lost 4 bases and J 7 bases, leaving 14 bases between the germline ends. This CDR3 spans 13 amino acids. The CDR3 sequence is CASSPRDNTGYTF. CDR3 sequence (DNA): TGCGCCAGCAGCCCCCGGGACAATACTGGCTACACCTTC.

The chain carries TRBV7-9 and TRBJ1-2; the match to TRBD1 covers 7 bases. Per germline, CDR1 SEHNR and CDR2 FQNEAQ (reference sequence). The CDR3 runs 13 residues. V lost 5 bases and J lost 9; bases outside the gene matches: 9. As DNA, the CDR3 is TGTGCCAGCAGCCCCAGACAGGGACCGAGCTACACCTTC. Its translation is CASSPRQGPSYTF.

This clonotype showed up just a few times. The genes are TRBV12-5 and TRBJ1-5; possibly TRBD1 for D (6 bases). CDR1 LGHNT and CDR2 FRNRAP come from the germline V gene. This CDR3 spans 19 amino acids. Deletions cut 3 bases from V and 5 bases from J, with 26 bases between. CDR3: CASGLHTEAGTLNYQPQHF. The CDR3 bases are TGTGCTAGTGGTTTACACACGGAGGCCGGGACACTAAATTATCAGCCCCAGCATTTT.

This clonotype was detected a few times. The V call is TRBV7-3, the J call TRBJ2-3; 8 bases line up with TRBD2. The CDR3 is 18 residues long. The germline V gene has CDR1 SGHTA and CDR2 FQGTGA. V lost 5 bases and J lost 1; bases outside the gene matches: 14. The DNA for the CDR3 is TGTGCCAGCAGCCGAATAGGGAGCGGGGGATCGGGCACAGATACGCAGTATTTT. This encodes CASSRIGSGGSGTDTQYF.

This clonotype was seen only a few times. The chain recombines TRBV19 with TRBJ2-3; tentatively, D is TRBD1 (5 bases). The germline V and J ends were trimmed by 5 bases and 3 bases, with 9 bases remaining between them. Per the germline V gene, CDR1 is LNHDA and CDR2 is SQIVND (reference sequence). This CDR3 spans 13 amino acids. The CDR3 DNA follows: TGTGCCAGTAGTGAGCAGGGAACAGATACGCAGTATTTT. Its protein product is CASSEQGTDTQYF.

This clonotype was picked up a small number of times. V usage is TRBV4-1 and J usage is TRBJ2-7; 7 nucleotides agree with TRBD1. From germline, CDR1 is MGHRA and CDR2 YSYEKL. The length of the CDR3 is 16 residues. The V segment lost 4 bases and the J segment 0 bases; nucleotides outside the gene matches: 9. CDR3 DNA: TGCGCCAGCAGCCGTACGTCGGGACAGAGCTCCTACGAGCAGTACTTC. This gives the protein CASSRTSGQSSYEQYF.

The genes are TRBV6-5 and TRBJ1-6; no definite D call. Between the trimmed V and J ends, which lost 6 bases and 4 bases, there was a span of 7 bases. The CDR3 sequence is 13 residues long. The V gene's germline CDR1 is MNHEY and CDR2 SVGAGI. The CDR3 DNA reads TGTGCCAGCAGAAAAGGTTATAATTCACCCCTCCACTTT. It specifies CASRKGYNSPLHF.

The table lists this clonotype with many counts. J is TRBJ1-2 and V is TRBV7-2, with D hard to call. CDR1 and CDR2 from the germline V gene are SGHTA and FQGNSA. Trimming pared 10 bases from V and 4 bases from J, leaving 10 bases between. The CDR3 has 11 amino acids. CDR3 DNA: TGTGCCATCACCACCGGCTATGGCTACACCTTC. It specifies CAITTGYGYTF. The full variable domain, its missing parts supplied by reference TRBV7-2 and TRBJ1-2, is GAGVSQSPSNKVTEKGKDVELRCDPISGHTALYWYRQSLGQGLEFLIYFQGNSAPDKSGLPSDRFSAERTGGSVSTLTIQRTQQEDSAVYLCAITTGYGYTFGSGTRLTVV.

This chain uses TRBV6-6 with TRBJ1-2, with 7 positions matching TRBD1. The germline V gene encodes CDR1 MNHNY and CDR2 SVGAGI (reference sequence). This CDR3 contains 13 residues. V lost 10 bases and J lost 2; bases outside the gene matches: 7. CDR3 coding DNA: TGTGCCATATCGGGACAGAAGAACTATGGCTACACCTTC. Amino acids: CAISGQKNYGYTF.

The sample holds a few counts of this clonotype. The chain couples TRBV6-5 to TRBJ1-3, with D hard to call. V was trimmed by 0 bases and J by 1 base, leaving 7 bases between them. CDR1 is MNHEY, CDR2 SVGAGI, per germline. The CDR3 totals 15 residues. CDR3 nucleotides: TGTGCCAGCAGTTACTCAGGGCGTTCTGGAAACACCATATATTTT. Translated: CASSYSGRSGNTIYF.

V gene TRBV5-1 combines with J gene TRBJ1-6, with 9 bases that match TRBD1. The length of the CDR3 is 16 residues. In germline, CDR1 is SGHRS, CDR2 YFSETQ. Trimming cost V 0 bases and J 10 bases; bases outside gene matches: 8. CDR3 sequence: CASSLAGGQGLSPLHF. The CDR3 DNA follows: TGCGCCAGCAGCTTGGCTGGGGGACAGGGATTATCACCCCTCCACTTT. The full variable domain, its missing parts supplied by reference TRBV5-1 and TRBJ1-6, is KAGVTQTPRYLIKTRGQQVTLSCSPISGHRSVSWYQQTPGQGLQFLFEYFSETQRNKGNFPGRFSGRQFSNSRSEMNVSTLELGDSALYLCASSLAGGQGLSPLHFGNGTRLTVT.

The J gene is TRBJ2-1, the V gene TRBV7-9; 9 bases are a match to TRBD1. CDR1 and CDR2 (germline): SEHNR, FQNEAQ (reference sequence). CDR3 length: 17 amino acids. V was clipped by 5 bases and J by 7 bases; unmatched bases: 15. This chain's CDR3 is CASSLRPGQGPGNEQFF. The CDR3 bases are TGTGCCAGCAGCCTGAGGCCGGGACAGGGTCCAGGTAATGAGCAGTTCTTC.

This clonotype was counted only a few times. In DNA form, the CDR3 reads TGTGCCAGCAGCGGACTAGCGGGAGGGGGAACCGGGGAGCTGTTTTTT. Amino acids: CASSGLAGGGTGELFF. The chain recombines TRBV9 with TRBJ2-2, with TRBD2 matching 14 bases. V was pared by 3 bases and J by 5 bases, with 3 bases of the junction left unmatched. The CDR3 is made up of 16 amino acids. The germline V gene has CDR1 SGDLS and CDR2 YYNGEE.

The chain combines TRBV12-5 with TRBJ1-1, with no clear D. Trimming pared 4 bases from V and 4 bases from J, leaving 7 bases between. This CDR3 is 12 amino acids long. CDR1 and CDR2 (germline): LGHNT, FRNRAP. In nucleotides, the CDR3 is TGTGCTAGTGGTTCGTATGGCACTGAAGCTTTCTTT. It yields the protein CASGSYGTEAFF.